This T cell receptor beta chain emerged from a study of cytomegalovirus exposure and HLA in healthy donors. V was clipped by 6 bases and J by 2 bases; unmatched bases: 6. CDR3 length equals 15 residues. From germline, CDR1 is LNHDA and CDR2 SQIVND (reference sequence). PCR employed 60 Vbeta and 13 Jbeta primers. TCRdb's table, derived via immunoSEQ multiplex PCR, lists solely in-frame clones and lacks some. The table shows 150,000 to 200,000 clones, with approximately 84% occurring only once. The receptor comes from a girl between 5 and 17 years old in good health and CMV-seropositive. The sequenced material came from PBMCs. The J gene is TRBJ1-2, the V gene TRBV19; TRBD1 agrees at 10 bases. This CDR3 reads CASSPTGQGNYGYTF. DNA for the CDR3: TGTGCCAGTAGCCCCACGGGACAGGGGAACTATGGCTACACCTTC.